This T cell receptor (beta chain) was found in a study of T cells after yellow fever vaccination. Study-wide results and limits: When the response was secondary, it was weaker but reached its peak faster, day 5 versus 15. Abundant bulk-derived clonotypes could contaminate FACS-sorted repertoires.

V dropped 2 bases and J dropped 2 bases, with 12 bases sitting between them. The CDR3 consists of 15 residues. Germline V gene lookup returns CDR1 SEHNR and CDR2 FQNEAQ (reference sequence). Note on this clonotype: Its antigen is unknown.

UMIs were added to TCR cDNA along with a universal primer site when it was made by 5'RACE template switching. TCRdb used MiXCR to reprocess the 5' RACE reads, holding one entry per CDR3 protein. The sample contains 150,000 to 200,000 distinct CDR3 sequences, around 9.7% of which appear only once. This rearrangement joins TRBV7-9 to TRBJ2-5; D not resolved. This specimen was CD8+ T cells sorted from PBMCs, taken 45 days after the yellow fever booster vaccination. The receptor's source is a man younger than 35 who received the YFV17D yellow fever vaccine. The CDR3 DNA reads TGTGCCAGCAGCTTAAGTGCCACCCGGCAAGAGACCCAGTACTTC. The encoded protein is CASSLSATRQETQYF.